These 18 T cell receptor beta chains originate from one sample sequenced in a study of shared clonotypes between healthy human individuals. TCRdb's copy holds only in-frame clones and misses some; the assay was immunoSEQ multiplex PCR. The sample has some 2 million clones; roughly 95% are singletons. The naive CD8 population came from CD45RO-negative cells selected for CCR7, without terminally differentiated effector memory CD45RA+ cells. Sequencing input: naive CD8+ T cells sorted from blood. These receptors came from a man younger than 35 in good health.

As to this clone: This sample includes further DNA sequences coding for the same CDR3. The rearrangement links TRBV7-6 to TRBJ2-1; 14 bases line up with TRBD2. The V gene's germline CDR1 is SGHVS and CDR2 FNYEAQ. This CDR3 contains 15 residues. V lost 4 bases to trimming and J lost 6 bases; unmatched junction nucleotides: 2. CDR3 DNA sequence: TGTGCCAGCAGCTCCGGACTAGCGGGAGGCAATGAGCAGTTCTTC. Translation gives CASSSGLAGGNEQFF.

The chain combines TRBV7-9 with TRBJ1-1; D is undetermined. Trimming stripped 1 base from V and 4 bases from J, with 10 bases between. Looked up from germline, CDR1 is SEHNR and CDR2 is FQNEAQ (reference sequence). This CDR3 has 14 amino acids. CDR3 region: CASSLGGTPTEAFF. The CDR3 DNA follows: TGTGCCAGCAGCTTAGGTGGCACCCCCACTGAAGCTTTCTTT.

The chain joins TRBV9 to TRBJ2-2; no definite D call. CDR3 size: 12 residues. CDR1 is SGDLS, CDR2 YYNGEE, per germline. V was pared by 2 bases and J by 7 bases, with 6 bases between. CDR3 bases: TGTGCCAGCAGCGTCCACTACGGGGAGCTGTTTTTT. Protein product: CASSVHYGELFF.

This clone was detected only once. The chain joins TRBV9 to TRBJ1-1; weak D call: TRBD1 (5 bases). This CDR3 has 13 residues. Trimming pared 0 bases from V and 6 bases from J, leaving 9 bases between. From germline, CDR1 is SGDLS and CDR2 YYNGEE. The CDR3 spells CASSVEGESEAFF. The CDR3, as DNA: TGTGCCAGCAGCGTAGAAGGGGAATCTGAAGCTTTCTTT.

This chain uses TRBV5-5 with TRBJ1-2; D not certain. V lost 2 bases to trimming and J lost 0 bases, with 17 bases between them. The CDR3 has 17 amino acids. The germline CDR1 and CDR2 sequences are SGHKS and YYEKEE (reference sequence). The CDR3: CASSFRTGFQANYGYTF. CDR3 DNA: TGTGCCAGCAGCTTCCGGACGGGATTCCAAGCTAACTATGGCTACACCTTC.

The chain joins TRBV30 to TRBJ1-5, with D uncertain. V lost 5 bases and J 0 bases, leaving 11 bases between the germline ends. The CDR3 consists of 14 residues. Germline V gives CDR1 GTSNPN, CDR2 SVGIG (reference sequence). Written as DNA, the CDR3 is TGTGCCTGGCCACAAGGGAATAGCAATCAGCCCCAGCATTTT. It encodes CAWPQGNSNQPQHF.

The rearrangement joins TRBV11-2 to TRBJ1-3; D is unclear. The CDR3 covers 16 residues. CDR1 and CDR2 from the germline V gene are SGHAT and FQNNGV. Trimming stripped 2 bases from V and 2 bases from J, with 13 bases between. In nucleotides, the CDR3 is TGTGCCAGCAGCTTATCCTGGACGGTGACTGGAAACACCATATATTTT. It specifies CASSLSWTVTGNTIYF. Based on the CDR3 plus reference TRBV11-2 and TRBJ1-3, the full variable domain is EAGVAQSPRYKIIEKRQSVAFWCNPISGHATLYWYQQILGQGPKLLIQFQNNGVVDDSQLPKDRFSAERLKGVDSTLKIQPAKLEDSAVYLCASSLSWTVTGNTIYFGEGSWLTVV.

In regard to this clone: Other DNA sequences in this sample translate to the same CDR3. The V and J genes are TRBV7-2 and TRBJ2-3; no clear D gene. Germline V CDR1 and CDR2: SGHTA, FQGNSA. The length of the CDR3 is 12 residues. V shed 3 bases and J shed 3 bases, with 4 bases lying between them. CDR3 DNA: TGTGCCAGCAGCTTTTTTACAGATACGCAGTATTTT. Amino acid sequence: CASSFFTDTQYF.

The V call is TRBV4-3, the J call TRBJ2-7; 8 nucleotides line up with TRBD1. CDR3 size: 15 residues. Germline CDR1 LGHNA, CDR2 YSLEER. The ends lost 0 bases at V and 2 bases at J; junction bases unmatched: 3. The chain's CDR3 is CASSQERDRTYEQYF. The DNA for the CDR3 is TGCGCCAGCAGCCAAGAAAGGGACAGGACCTACGAGCAGTACTTC.

The rearrangement joins TRBV5-6 to TRBJ1-1; D perhaps matches TRBD1 (6 bases). V was pared by 4 bases and J by 3 bases, with 22 bases between. CDR3 length: 17 amino acids. Germline V gives CDR1 SGHDT, CDR2 YYEEEE. CDR3 sequence reads: CASSPSVGGAEYTEAFF. CDR3 nucleotide sequence: TGTGCCAGCAGCCCGAGTGTGGGGGGCGCGGAGTACACTGAAGCTTTCTTT.

This chain joins TRBV7-3 and TRBJ1-1; possible D gene TRBD1, 6 bases. Germline V lookup: CDR1 SGHTA, CDR2 FQGTGA. The CDR3 contains 15 residues. Trimming took off 1 base at V and 5 bases at J, with 14 bases between the two ends. CDR3 residues: CASSLIGGGGTEAFF. The CDR3 region has the DNA TGTGCCAGCAGCTTAATTGGGGGCGGAGGGACTGAAGCTTTCTTT.

The genes are TRBV5-4 and TRBJ2-2; D is uncertain. Germline lookup yields CDR1 SGHNT and CDR2 YYREEE (reference sequence). CDR3 size: 14 residues. The V end lost 2 bases, the J end lost 7 bases, and 12 bases lay between the germline ends. The CDR3 loop is CASSFRGGVGELFF. The DNA of the CDR3 is TGTGCCAGCAGCTTCCGAGGTGGGGTCGGGGAGCTGTTTTTT.

V gene TRBV9 combines with J gene TRBJ1-3, with a tentative D call TRBD1 (5 bases). The CDR3 runs 16 residues. Germline loops: CDR1 SGDLS, CDR2 YYNGEE. The ends were cut back, 0 bases at V and 0 bases at J, with 10 bases in the middle. The CDR3, as DNA: TGTGCCAGCAGCGTAGCGGGGGAGGGCTCTGGAAACACCATATATTTT. Translating gives CASSVAGEGSGNTIYF.

The chain uses TRBV4-1 and TRBJ2-7; 7 bases align to TRBD1. Germline V CDR1 and CDR2: MGHRA, YSYEKL. The CDR3 extends over 17 amino acids. V was pared by 5 bases and J by 2 bases, with 15 bases of the junction left unmatched. The CDR3 DNA reads TGCGCCAGCAGCTACCAATCCCCGGGACAGAAAACCTACGAGCAGTACTTC. As protein: CASSYQSPGQKTYEQYF.

The chain uses TRBV6-1 and TRBJ1-4; maybe TRBD1 (5 bases). This CDR3 comprises 16 residues. CDR1 is MNHNS, CDR2 SASEGT, per germline. The germline V and J ends were trimmed by 0 bases and 9 bases, with 17 bases remaining between them. Written as DNA, the CDR3 is TGTGCCAGCAGTGAAGCGGGTATTGGGGGGGGTAAAAAACTGTTTTTT. It is translated as CASSEAGIGGGKKLFF.

The rearrangement joins TRBV27 to TRBJ1-1, with D possibly TRBD1 on 5 matching bases. The CDR3 is 14 residues long. The ends were cut back, 6 bases at V and 6 bases at J, with 17 bases in the middle. Germline V gene data show CDR1 as MNHEY and CDR2 as SMNVEV (reference sequence). DNA of the CDR3: TGTGCCAGCAGGCGGGGGACGTTCGATTCTGAAGCTTTCTTT. This translates into CASRRGTFDSEAFF.

As for this clone: This sample includes further DNA sequences coding for the same CDR3. The chain uses TRBV29-1 and TRBJ2-1, with 7 bases that match TRBD2. Trimming removed 7 bases from V and 3 bases from J; junction bases left unmatched: 6. This CDR3 spans 13 amino acids. Germline V gives CDR1 SQVTM, CDR2 ANQGSEA. CDR3 protein: CSAVLASYNEQFF. The CDR3 DNA reads TGCAGCGCGGTACTAGCGAGCTACAATGAGCAGTTCTTC.

This clone appeared once. The DNA of the CDR3 is TGTGCCAGCTACCTAACAGGGGCCAGCAATGAGCAGTTCTTC. Its translation: CASYLTGASNEQFF. The V gene is TRBV2, the J gene TRBJ2-1; 7 positions match TRBD1. The CDR3 is 14 amino acids. Germline V lookup: CDR1 SNHLY, CDR2 FYNNEI. V gave up 8 bases and J gave up 6 bases; unmatched junction bases: 10.